Below are 31 T cell receptor beta chains sequenced from a single sample in a study of breast tumors, draining lymph nodes, adjacent tissues (dated by TCRdb to between 2015 and 2016). Libraries were prepared through multiplex PCR. Instrument on record: Illumina HiSeq 2000. The raw public reads went through TCRdb reprocessing: fastp at Q25, MiXCR clone calling, in-frame beta chains kept. Rows are unified per CDR3 protein, each entry keeping the most common DNA and genes. The sample table lists 85,000 to 130,000 distinct CDR3 sequences, roughly 29% of them with a count of one. The top ten clones comprise approximately 6% of the sample. Lymph node samples were obtained from the axillary draining lymph nodes of breast cancer patients. The source material was axillary lymph node tissue. All receptors derive from a female donor with breast cancer. Some clones in this sample may be carry-over from other donors' samples.

V usage is TRBV29-1 and J usage is TRBJ1-2; D might be TRBD1 (5 bases). V gave up 8 bases and J gave up 3 bases, with 13 bases separating them. The CDR3 consists of 12 residues. CDR1 and CDR2 (germline): SQVTM, ANQGSEA. CDR3 coding DNA: TGCAGCCAAGGGGCCTTGGACTATGGCTACACCTTC. Translated, it gives CSQGALDYGYTF.

This sequence joins TRBV4-2 and TRBJ1-4; D unclear. The V gene's germline CDR1 is LGHNA and CDR2 YNFKEQ. There are 13 residues in the CDR3. V lost 2 bases, J lost 5 bases, and 6 bases lay in between. Here the CDR3 reads CASSQNGNEKLFF. The CDR3 bases are TGTGCCAGCAGCCAAAACGGAAATGAAAAACTGTTTTTT.

This clonotype was seen repeatedly, ten times or more. V is TRBV4-1 and J is TRBJ2-3, with a weak D call TRBD2 (6 bases). The CDR3 is 18 residues long. In germline, CDR1 is MGHRA, CDR2 YSYEKL. Trimming took 3 bases from V and 5 from J, leaving 24 bases between them. The CDR3 DNA is TGCGCCAGCAGCCAGAGGCATGGTGGCGGGATAGGAAGAGATACGCAGTATTTT. This codes for CASSQRHGGGIGRDTQYF.

This chain joins TRBV29-1 and TRBJ1-2; TRBD1 agrees at 8 bases. The CDR3 consists of 13 residues. J gave up 2 bases and V 8 bases, and 7 bases lay outside the gene matches. Germline values: CDR1 SQVTM, CDR2 ANQGSEA. The CDR3, as DNA: TGCAGCTTAGATCCAGGGGGCAACTATGGCTACACCTTC. This translates into CSLDPGGNYGYTF.

This clonotype occurred many times. V usage is TRBV5-5 and J usage is TRBJ1-2; maybe TRBD1 (5 bases). There are 14 residues in the CDR3. V was shortened by 1 base and J by 1 base, with 8 bases between the two germline ends. CDR1 SGHKS and CDR2 YYEKEE come from the germline V gene (reference sequence). CDR3 DNA: TGTGCCAGCAGCTTGACAGGCGATAACTATGGCTACACCTTC. This translates into CASSLTGDNYGYTF.

This clonotype has ten or more counts. The CDR3, as DNA: TGTGCCAGCAGCCAAGCGGCGGTTGGGCAGGGCCTTTCCTACGAGCAGTACTTC. Encoded protein: CASSQAAVGQGLSYEQYF. The J gene is TRBJ2-7, the V gene TRBV3-1, with a weak D call TRBD1 (5 bases). The CDR3 has 18 residues. Germline assignment: CDR1 LGHDT and CDR2 YNNKEL (reference sequence). V was clipped by 1 base and J by 1 base, with 20 bases between them.

This clonotype was recorded at least ten times. The CDR3 loop reads CASSIDRDNRETQYF. CDR3 nucleotides: TGTGCCAGTAGTATAGATCGGGACAACAGGGAGACCCAGTACTTC. The chain employs TRBV19 and TRBJ2-5, with a possible D match to TRBD1 (6 bases). V lost 0 bases to trimming and J lost 5 bases, with 13 bases between them. The germline gives CDR1 LNHDA, CDR2 SQIVND (reference sequence). This CDR3 spans 15 amino acids.

The V gene is TRBV9, the J gene TRBJ2-7, with 8 bases that match TRBD2. After removal of 0 bases from V and 7 bases from J, the junction contained 0 bases not matched to a gene. This CDR3 comprises 12 residues. Germline values: CDR1 SGDLS, CDR2 YYNGEE. CDR3 nucleotides: TGTGCCAGCAGCGTAGTAGCGGGAGAGCAGTACTTC. It specifies CASSVVAGEQYF.

This clonotype was seen many times. This rearrangement joins TRBV9 to TRBJ2-2; D is ambiguous. Trimming shortened V by 2 bases and J by 2 bases, and 16 bases separated the two germline ends. The CDR3 is 17 residues long. The germline gives CDR1 SGDLS, CDR2 YYNGEE. The CDR3 nucleotides read TGTGCCAGCAGCGTGCCCCGGGCCGGCCGAAACACCGGGGAGCTGTTTTTT. The encoded protein is CASSVPRAGRNTGELFF. The full variable domain, with the rest looked up from reference TRBV9 and TRBJ2-2, is DSGVTQTPKHLITATGQRVTLRCSPRSGDLSVYWYQQSLDQGLQFLIQYYNGEERAKGNILERFSAQQFPDLHSELNLSSLELGDSALYFCASSVPRAGRNTGELFFGEGSRLTVL.

This clonotype showed up just a few times. The chain uses TRBV19 and TRBJ2-4; the match to TRBD1 covers 7 bases. After removal of 3 bases from V and 7 bases from J, the junction contained 6 bases not matched to a gene. From germline, CDR1 is LNHDA and CDR2 SQIVND (reference sequence). The CDR3 length is 14 residues. This CDR3 is CASSISSRGNIQYF. The CDR3 DNA reads as TGTGCCAGTAGTATCTCTAGCAGGGGGAACATTCAGTACTTC.

This clonotype occurred many times. This clone may be a read error of a much larger clone one base away. As the CDR3 is not closed by the conserved phenylalanine or tryptophan, this likely results from a read error. J is TRBJ1-2 and V is TRBV7-3; D may be TRBD1 (5 bases). The V and J ends lost 5 bases and 5 bases respectively, with 21 bases between them. Looked up from germline, CDR1 is SGHTA and CDR2 is FQGTGA. The CDR3 runs to 16 residues. The CDR3 reads CASSQGLSTREYGYTS. The CDR3 nucleotides read TGTGCCAGCAGCCAGGGACTGTCGACGAGGGAGTATGGCTACACCTCC.

This clonotype was detected many times. This chain connects TRBV5-1 to TRBJ1-2, with D unresolved. This CDR3 comprises 12 residues. Germline V CDR1 and CDR2: SGHRS, YFSETQ. Trimming pared 3 bases from V and 4 bases from J, leaving 7 bases between. The chain's CDR3 is CASSSDAYGYTF. The CDR3 DNA reads TGCGCCAGCAGCTCAGACGCCTATGGCTACACCTTC.

This clonotype was recorded many times. Written as DNA, the CDR3 is TGTGCCTGGAGTGTACTGGACCAGGGGCAGCCCCAGCATTTT. It codes for CAWSVLDQGQPQHF. The chain carries TRBV30 and TRBJ1-5, with a weak D call TRBD1 (6 bases). Trimming took off 0 bases at V and 7 bases at J, with 13 bases between the two ends. CDR1 and CDR2 from the germline V gene are GTSNPN and SVGIG (reference sequence). The CDR3 consists of 14 residues. Drawing the rest from reference TRBV30 and TRBJ1-5, the complete variable domain is SQTIHQWPATLVQPVGSPLSLECTVEGTSNPNLYWYRQAAGRGLQLLFYSVGIGQISSEVPQNLSASRPQDRQFILSSKKLLLSDSGFYLCAWSVLDQGQPQHFGDGTRLSIL.

This clonotype was observed a single time. V gene TRBV7-2 combines with J gene TRBJ2-5, with 11 bases identical to TRBD2. From germline, CDR1 is SGHTA and CDR2 FQGNSA. The CDR3 consists of 16 residues. With 3 bases clipped from V and 2 bases from J, the junction kept 5 bases outside the gene matches. CDR3 nucleotide sequence: TGTGCCAGCAGCTTGGCGGGACTAGCGGATCAAGAGACCCAGTACTTC. Its protein product is CASSLAGLADQETQYF.

This clonotype was seen a handful of times. One base away lies a much larger clone, so this may be a sequencing read error. The chain links TRBV20-1 to TRBJ2-3, with a tentative D call TRBD1 (5 bases). V lost 1 base and J lost 1, with 21 bases in between. There are 18 residues in the CDR3. In germline, CDR1 is DFQATT, CDR2 SNEGSKA (reference sequence). The CDR3 nucleotides are TGCAGTGCTAGAGTCCTATGGGGTGGGGCGGACCGCACAGATACGCAGTATTTT. As protein: CSARVLWGGADRTDTQYF.

This clonotype was counted at least ten times. The V call is TRBV12-3 or TRBV12-4, the J call TRBJ2-7, with no clear D. The CDR3 spans 14 residues. V lost 0 bases and J lost 4, with 10 bases in between. The CDR3 sequence: CASSLALQGYEQYF. Here the CDR3 DNA reads TGTGCCAGCAGTTTAGCCCTCCAAGGATACGAGCAGTACTTC.

This clonotype was recorded at least ten times. The rearrangement links TRBV5-1 to TRBJ2-7, with 10 nucleotides matching TRBD2. The V gene's germline CDR1 is SGHRS and CDR2 YFSETQ. Trimming took 3 bases from V and 4 from J; bases not matched to a gene: 4. The CDR3 loop spans 14 amino acids. CDR3 sequence reads: CASSSGLADYEQYF. The CDR3 nucleotides are TGCGCCAGCAGCTCCGGACTAGCGGATTACGAGCAGTACTTC.

This clonotype has at least ten counts. The CDR3 sequence: CASSSRDRGYGSYGYTF. The CDR3 DNA follows: TGCGCCAGCAGCTCCCGGGACAGGGGGTATGGTAGCTATGGCTACACCTTC. The V call is TRBV5-1, the J call TRBJ1-2; 11 bases align to TRBD1. Trimming at V came to 3 bases and at J to 4 bases, leaving 11 bases not matched to a gene. This CDR3 is 17 amino acids long. The germline V gene encodes CDR1 SGHRS and CDR2 YFSETQ.

Worth noting for this clonotype: A much larger clone differs from this one at a single base, so this may be a read error. Because the CDR3 is missing its conserved closing phenylalanine or tryptophan, this is likely a read error. This chain connects TRBV13 to TRBJ1-1, with D tentatively TRBD1 (5 bases). The CDR3 sequence is 16 residues long. V was cut by 6 bases and J by 3 bases, with 20 bases left in between. Germline lookup yields CDR1 PRHDT and CDR2 FYEKMQ (reference sequence). This CDR3 reads CASSHALQGRYTEAFC. CDR3 nucleotide sequence: TGTGCCAGCAGTCACGCCCTCCAGGGTAGGTACACTGAAGCTTTCTGT.

With regard to this clonotype: One junction end does not reproduce the germline sequence, and a read error may be involved. J is TRBJ1-5 and V is TRBV12-3 or TRBV12-4; the D is unclear. The CDR3 consists of 12 residues. The CDR3 region is CASSFGGQPQRF. Here the CDR3 DNA reads TGTGCCAGCAGTTTCGGCGGGCAGCCCCAGCGTTTT.

Ten or more counts support this clonotype. The rearrangement links TRBV5-1 to TRBJ2-3; 8 bases line up with TRBD2. The germline gives CDR1 SGHRS, CDR2 YFSETQ. J was trimmed by 3 bases and V by 0 bases; bases with no gene match: 9. CDR3 size: 17 residues. The CDR3 region is CASSLGISGSWTDTQYF. The CDR3 region has the DNA TGCGCCAGCAGCTTGGGGATCAGCGGGAGTTGGACAGATACGCAGTATTTT.

This clonotype was observed at least ten times. The rearrangement uses TRBV7-9 and TRBJ2-7, with D perhaps TRBD1 (6 bases). Germline CDR1 and CDR2: SEHNR and FQNEAQ (reference sequence). Trimming stripped 1 base from V and 9 bases from J, with 7 bases between. There are 11 residues in the CDR3. CDR3 sequence (DNA): TGTGCCAGCAGCTTAGAGGGGGTGCAGTACTTC. It is translated as CASSLEGVQYF.

This clonotype occurred many times. This chain uses TRBV9 with TRBJ1-4, with 11 bases identical to TRBD1. Unmatched junction bases numbered 0, after V lost 0 bases and J lost 8 bases. The CDR3 length is 14 residues. In germline, CDR1 is SGDLS, CDR2 YYNGEE. CDR3 in amino acids: CASSVGDRGEKLFF. DNA for the CDR3: TGTGCCAGCAGCGTAGGGGACAGGGGGGAAAAACTGTTTTTT.

The chain employs TRBV6-1 and TRBJ2-7; either TRBD1 or TRBD2 may fit D (6 bases each). There are 14 residues in the CDR3. The V gene lost 7 bases and the J gene lost 0 bases, with 13 bases spanning the gap. The germline V gene has CDR1 MNHNS and CDR2 SASEGT. This chain's CDR3 is CASTLGGSSYEQYF. In DNA, the CDR3 is TGTGCCAGCACCTTAGGGGGGAGCTCCTACGAGCAGTACTTC.

The chain employs TRBV7-2 and TRBJ1-2; 8 bases align to TRBD1. In germline, CDR1 is SGHTA, CDR2 FQGNSA. V gave up 8 bases and J gave up 4 bases; unmatched junction bases: 6. This CDR3 comprises 13 residues. The CDR3 here is CASGRQGSYGYTF. The CDR3 DNA follows: TGTGCCAGCGGCAGACAGGGGAGCTATGGCTACACCTTC.

The V gene is TRBV2, the J gene TRBJ2-7; D may be TRBD1 (5 bases). The J call is doubtful: the DNA matches TRBJ2-1 better. Per germline, CDR1 SNHLY and CDR2 FYNNEI. There are 13 residues in the CDR3. CDR3 sequence (DNA): TGTGCCAGCAGCTACACAGGAGTCAATGAGCAGTTCTTC. Protein sequence: CASSYTGVNEQFF.

The chain carries TRBV4-1 and TRBJ1-1; possibly TRBD1 for D (6 bases). CDR3 length equals 15 residues. Trimming stripped 1 base from V and 1 base from J, with 10 bases between. Germline CDR1 is MGHRA and CDR2 is YSYEKL. The CDR3 DNA reads as TGCGCCAGCAGCCAAGCCTGGACAGAGAACACTGAAGCTTTCTTT. Its protein product is CASSQAWTENTEAFF.

This clonotype was seen at least ten times. The chain has TRBV27 and TRBJ1-5; 9 bases fit TRBD1. The ends lost 5 bases at V and 6 bases at J; junction bases unmatched: 5. This CDR3 region has 14 residues. Germline V gives CDR1 MNHEY, CDR2 SMNVEV (reference sequence). CDR3 region: CASSATGGGQPQHF. The CDR3 DNA is TGTGCCAGCAGTGCTACAGGGGGCGGTCAGCCCCAGCATTTT.

The sample holds a few counts of this clonotype. The chain uses TRBV7-9 and TRBJ1-1; D gene uncertain. V lost 3 bases and J 0 bases, leaving 11 bases between the germline ends. Germline loops: CDR1 SEHNR, CDR2 FQNEAQ (reference sequence). The length of the CDR3 is 15 residues. This CDR3 is CASSLGVGLNTEAFF. The CDR3, as DNA: TGTGCCAGCAGCTTGGGTGTAGGCCTGAACACTGAAGCTTTCTTT.

On this clonotype itself: In this CDR3 the conserved last residue, phenylalanine or tryptophan, is missing, so a read error is likely. V and J are TRBV7-9 and TRBJ1-2; TRBD1 might be the D (6 bases). Trimming shortened V by 5 bases and J by 4 bases, and 14 bases separated the two germline ends. Germline V lookup: CDR1 SEHNR, CDR2 FQNEAQ (reference sequence). The length of the CDR3 is 14 residues. CDR3 region: CASSRPSGVYGYTL. The CDR3, as DNA: TGTGCCAGCAGCCGGCCCTCAGGGGTCTATGGCTACACCCTC.

This clonotype was detected ten times or more. The J gene is TRBJ2-1, the V gene TRBV15; TRBD1 aligns across 8 bases. V lost 4 bases and J lost 0; bases outside the gene matches: 5. Germline CDR1 reads LNHNV; CDR2 reads YYDKDF (reference sequence). This CDR3 spans 16 amino acids. The CDR3 nucleotides are TGTGCCACCAGCAAAGACAGGGGCGGCTCCTACAATGAGCAGTTCTTC. This gives the protein CATSKDRGGSYNEQFF.